The 3 T cell receptor beta chains below were found in one sample sequenced in a study of cytomegalovirus exposure and HLA in healthy donors. It was with 60 Vbeta and 13 Jbeta primers that the PCR ran. Generated by immunoSEQ multiplex PCR, the TCRdb table keeps only in-frame clones and is missing some. This repertoire includes 150,000 to 200,000 clones. What was sequenced was PBMCs. These receptor sequences come from a man aged 25-45 years in good health and CMV-seronegative.

The chain has TRBV7-9 and TRBJ2-1; the match to TRBD2 covers 7 bases. CDR3 length: 14 residues. V was pared by 5 bases and J by 6 bases, with 7 bases of the junction left unmatched. Germline V gene sequence: CDR1 SEHNR, CDR2 FQNEAQ (reference sequence). The CDR3: CASSQAGLSNEQFF. DNA for the CDR3: TGTGCCAGCAGCCAAGCGGGACTTTCCAATGAGCAGTTCTTC.

The V gene is TRBV7-9, the J gene TRBJ1-3; 9 positions match TRBD1. Germline V gives CDR1 SEHNR, CDR2 FQNEAQ (reference sequence). There are 14 residues in the CDR3. The V gene end was trimmed by 9 bases and the J gene end by 1 base; junction bases not matched to a gene: 4. The chain's CDR3 is CARQGAGSGNTIYF. The CDR3 DNA is TGTGCCAGACAGGGGGCAGGTTCTGGAAACACCATATATTTT.

V usage is TRBV15 and J usage is TRBJ2-1; 9 nucleotides agree with TRBD2. Germline CDR1 LNHNV, CDR2 YYDKDF (reference sequence). The CDR3 length is 17 residues. Trimming took 0 bases from V and 0 from J; bases not matched to a gene: 3. The CDR3 sequence is CATSRERAGGSYNEQFF. The CDR3 region has the DNA TGTGCCACCAGCAGAGAACGAGCGGGAGGCTCCTACAATGAGCAGTTCTTC. Based on the CDR3 plus reference TRBV15 and TRBJ2-1, the full variable domain is DAMVIQNPRYQVTQFGKPVTLSCSQTLNHNVMYWYQQKSSQAPKLLFHYYDKDFNNEADTPDNFQSRRPNTSFCFLDIRSPGLGDTAMYLCATSRERAGGSYNEQFFGPGTRLTVL.